This T cell receptor beta chain was obtained from a study of blood T cell repertoires in COVID-19 (dated by TCRdb to about 2020). At the level of the whole study: The collaborator samples originated in the United States, Italy and Spain and spanned the acute and convalescent phases of COVID-19. The samples were drawn from two sources: the first 160 participants of the ongoing ImmuneRACE study, and approximately 1,300 subjects contributed by 6 global collaborators. The material from the prospective study consisted of cDNA or gDNA derived from T cells, B-cell-depleted T cells, or PBMCs. The sample metadata nearly always contained a de-identified subject ID, COVID-19 status, age in years and sex. The repertoires were released in a freely available public database meant as a resource for research on the immune response to SARS-CoV-2. HLA class I and class II types, where available, came from metadata supplied by the sample provider rather than from assay-based typing. Deeply sampled blood TCRbeta repertoires from subjects exposed to, actively infected with, or recovered from COVID-19 were included in the dataset. The paper as a whole reports these results and caveats: The quantity of clinical and demographic metadata differed by source and by participant and was supplied without curation.

TCRbeta CDR3 regions were amplified from genomic DNA using the immunoSEQ Assay, a bias-controlled multiplex PCR. The study's processing was this. Within the assay, amplification of reference gene primers was used to estimate how many nucleated cells each sample contained. Sequence reads were collapsed and filtered to measure the absolute abundance of every unique TCRbeta CDR3 rearrangement. For each sample, productive Simpson clonality was calculated as the square root of Simpson's diversity index across productive rearrangements. TCRdb limited this immuneACCESS table to in-frame rearrangements with V and J called. A share of clones is missing; checked studies link under half to unresolved V genes, and the rest is unexplained. The DNA gave D and trimming, while V, J and clone size come from that table. This sample gives about 57,000 clones in total; 88% of them show up just once. Together, the top ten hold approximately 5.1% of the sample.

Details on this clone: Its antigen is not yet known. Base-call qualities are not available, and no considerably larger clone is one nucleotide away.

From cysteine to phenylalanine, the CDR3 is 14 amino acids long. Only the CDR3 DNA stays, 42 bases, in frame from base 1. Trimming removed 5 bases from V and 2 bases from J; the gene matches leave 4 bases unexplained. The germline V gene (reference sequence) yields GTSNPN for CDR1 and SVGIG for CDR2. Whole blood was collected in K2EDTA tubes by collaborating institutions according to the institutions' own protocols. Collaborator samples were shipped for TCRbeta analysis as frozen whole blood, isolated PBMCs, or DNA extracted from either sample type. The chain uses TRBV30 and TRBJ1-5; 9 bases in between match TRBD1. The source of this sequence is a human donor in a cohort sampled during active COVID-19. Sequencing was carried out using peripheral blood. The DNA reads as follows: TGTGCCTGGGGGGGACAGGGCCGCAATCAGCCCCAGCATTTT. It is translated as CAWGGQGRNQPQHF.